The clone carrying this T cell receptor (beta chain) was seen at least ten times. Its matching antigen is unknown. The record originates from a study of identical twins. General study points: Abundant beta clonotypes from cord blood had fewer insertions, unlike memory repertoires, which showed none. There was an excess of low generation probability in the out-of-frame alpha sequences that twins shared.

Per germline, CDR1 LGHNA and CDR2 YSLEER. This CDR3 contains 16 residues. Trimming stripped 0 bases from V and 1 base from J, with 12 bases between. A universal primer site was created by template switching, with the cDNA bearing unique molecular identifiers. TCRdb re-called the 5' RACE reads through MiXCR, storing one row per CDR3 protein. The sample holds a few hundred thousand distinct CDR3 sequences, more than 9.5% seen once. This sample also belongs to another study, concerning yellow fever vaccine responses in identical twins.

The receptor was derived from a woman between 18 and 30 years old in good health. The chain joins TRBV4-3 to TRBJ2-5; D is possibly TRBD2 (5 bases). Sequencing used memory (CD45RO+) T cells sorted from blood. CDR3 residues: CASSQDRDSPQETQYF. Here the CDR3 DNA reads TGCGCCAGCAGCCAAGATCGGGATAGTCCCCAAGAGACCCAGTACTTC.